These 14 T cell receptor beta chains originate from one sample sequenced in a study of T cell repertoires in cytomegalovirus infection. A single record per CDR3 protein comes from TCRdb applying MiXCR to the reads. This table has roughly 250,000 distinct CDR3 sequences, roughly an eighth appearing once. The sequencing input was PBMCs. These receptors were taken from a human donor in good health (CMV status not recorded). Some clones in this sample may be carry-over from other donors' samples.

This chain joins TRBV5-1 and TRBJ2-1; TRBD2 matches 11 bases. CDR1 and CDR2 (germline): SGHRS, YFSETQ. J was trimmed by 10 bases and V by 4 bases; bases with no gene match: 7. The CDR3 has 14 residues. CDR3 coding DNA: TGCGCCAGCAGCCCTACTAGCGGGGGTACCGAGCAGTTCTTC. This translates into CASSPTSGGTEQFF.

This clonotype was counted ten times or more. J is TRBJ2-7 and V is TRBV7-8; 10 nucleotides align to TRBD1. With 1 base clipped from V and 5 bases from J, the junction kept 11 bases outside the gene matches. This CDR3 has 17 amino acids. The V gene's germline CDR1 is SGHVS and CDR2 FQNEAQ. CDR3 nucleotides: TGTGCCAGCAGCTTAGAAGGGCCTGGACAGGGGGTCCACGAGCAGTACTTC. It specifies CASSLEGPGQGVHEQYF.

This clonotype showed up just a few times. In DNA form, the CDR3 reads TGTGCCAGTAGTAGGGTGGGCTCCTACGAGCAGTACTTC. It encodes CASSRVGSYEQYF. This chain joins TRBV19 and TRBJ2-7; D is uncertain. The CDR3 is 13 amino acids. Germline CDR1 and CDR2: LNHDA and SQIVND (reference sequence). Trimming took 4 bases from V and 0 from J, leaving 7 bases between them.

In this sample, this clonotype turned up many times. This rearrangement joins TRBV24-1 to TRBJ2-1, with TRBD2 identical over 12 bases. Germline CDR1 KGHDR, CDR2 SFDVKD. V gave up 1 base and J gave up 9 bases; unmatched junction bases: 12. The CDR3 length is 18 residues. The CDR3 here is CATSDFPRTSGIKFEQFF. CDR3 nucleotides: TGTGCCACCAGTGATTTCCCAAGGACTAGCGGGATCAAGTTTGAGCAGTTCTTC.

This clonotype was observed many times. The chain joins TRBV7-9 to TRBJ2-1, with unresolved D. The CDR3 sequence is 16 residues long. The germline V gene has CDR1 SEHNR and CDR2 FQNEAQ (reference sequence). Trimming cost V 5 bases and J 7 bases, with 21 bases left between them. CDR3 bases: TGTGCCAGCAGCCGACGTGGGGAATCCTCTCGGAATGAGCAGTTCTTC. It encodes CASSRRGESSRNEQFF.

The sample holds a few counts of this clonotype. The CDR3 DNA sequence: TGTGCCAGCAGCTTAGTGGGCAGCGGGAACACTGAAGCTTTCTTT. Its protein is CASSLVGSGNTEAFF. The chain uses TRBV7-9 and TRBJ1-1, with D uncertain. V gave up 1 base and J gave up 1 base, with 10 bases separating them. This CDR3 region has 15 residues. Germline CDR1 and CDR2: SEHNR and FQNEAQ (reference sequence). The variable domain in full, with the rest retrieved from reference TRBV7-9 and TRBJ1-1, is DTGVSQNPRHKITKRGQNVTFRCDPISEHNRLYWYRQTLGQGPEFLTYFQNEAQLEKSRLLSDRFSAERPKGSFSTLEIQRTEQGDSAMYLCASSLVGSGNTEAFFGQGTRLTVV.

At least ten counts were recorded for this clonotype. The chain is built from TRBV12-3 or TRBV12-4 and TRBJ1-1; D might be TRBD1 (5 bases). With 7 bases removed from V and 5 bases from J, the gap between germline ends came to 17 bases. The CDR3 spans 14 residues. This CDR3 reads CASNLGSRETEAFF. In DNA, the CDR3 is TGTGCCAGCAACCTAGGATCCAGGGAAACTGAAGCTTTCTTT.

This clonotype showed up many times. V gene TRBV14 combines with J gene TRBJ2-7; the D is unclear. Trimming removed 4 bases from V and 9 bases from J, with 10 bases in between. CDR1 is SGHDN, CDR2 FVKESK, per germline. The CDR3 has 11 amino acids. This CDR3 reads CASSLSGRQYF. CDR3 DNA: TGTGCCAGCAGCCTTTCTGGAAGGCAGTACTTC.

The V and J genes are TRBV7-2 and TRBJ1-5, with TRBD1 identical over 12 bases. V trimming: 0 bases; J trimming: 6 bases; junction bases outside the gene matches: 6. The CDR3 consists of 17 residues. The V gene's germline CDR1 is SGHTA and CDR2 FQGNSA. CDR3 DNA: TGTGCCAGCAGCTTAGCGCGGGGACAGGGGGCGAGTCAGCCCCAGCATTTT. Translated: CASSLARGQGASQPQHF.

This clonotype was seen many times. The chain links TRBV19 to TRBJ1-2; TRBD1 is a possible D gene (6 bases). Deletions cut 0 bases from V and 2 bases from J, with 10 bases between. This CDR3 spans 15 amino acids. The germline CDR1 and CDR2 sequences are LNHDA and SQIVND (reference sequence). This CDR3 is CASSIEGGQNYGYTF. CDR3 coding DNA: TGTGCCAGTAGTATAGAGGGAGGACAGAACTATGGCTACACCTTC.

This clonotype was seen ten or more times. The rearrangement joins TRBV11-2 to TRBJ2-7, with a tentative D call TRBD1 (5 bases). Germline-derived CDR1 and CDR2 are SGHAT and FQNNGV. CDR3 length equals 14 residues. Trimming removed 3 bases from V and 6 bases from J, with 15 bases in between. CDR3 amino acids: CASSFNHRSSEQYF. The DNA of the CDR3 is TGTGCCAGCAGCTTCAATCACAGGTCCAGCGAGCAGTACTTC.

This clonotype is medium-sized (0.01 to 0.1%) within its sample. The chain is built from TRBV7-2 and TRBJ2-5; D is ambiguous. Germline-derived CDR1 and CDR2 are SGHTA and FQGNSA. Trimming removed 5 bases at V and 4 bases at J, with 14 bases between. This CDR3 region has 14 residues. CDR3 in DNA: TGTGCCAGCAGCCCGGGTTACAGTGGAGAGACCCAGTACTTC. Translation gives CASSPGYSGETQYF.

This chain connects TRBV4-3 to TRBJ1-6; D is undetermined. With 0 bases removed from V and 7 bases from J, the gap between germline ends came to 13 bases. This CDR3 is built from 16 residues. Germline V lookup: CDR1 LGHNA, CDR2 YSLEER. The CDR3 spells CASSQDLTGNNSPLHF. The CDR3 region has the DNA TGCGCCAGCAGCCAAGATTTAACCGGGAACAATTCACCCCTCCACTTT.

This clonotype was observed many times. The rearrangement links TRBV7-2 to TRBJ2-5; D may be TRBD1 (6 bases). The V gene's germline CDR1 is SGHTA and CDR2 FQGNSA. The CDR3 has 15 residues. Trimming left V 5 bases short and J 2 bases short, with 15 bases between. CDR3 amino acids: CASSPGTPKQETQYF. Here the CDR3 DNA reads TGTGCCAGCAGCCCAGGGACACCCAAGCAAGAGACCCAGTACTTC. The entire variable domain, with the rest obtained from reference TRBV7-2 and TRBJ2-5, is as follows: GAGVSQSPSNKVTEKGKDVELRCDPISGHTALYWYRQSLGQGLEFLIYFQGNSAPDKSGLPSDRFSAERTGGSVSTLTIQRTQQEDSAVYLCASSPGTPKQETQYFGPGTRLLVL.